Listed below are T cell receptor beta chains from one sample, sequenced in a study of T-cell memory formation after mild COVID-19. A single record per CDR3 protein comes from TCRdb applying MiXCR to the 5' RACE reads. The sample contains 280,000 or so distinct CDR3 sequences, about a sixth of which appear only once. The material sequenced was PBMCs or a T cell subset sorted from them (not recorded which). The source is a man younger than 30 who had mild COVID-19 (a few samples of this study predate the infection). Cell type and time point are not known. The CDR3 runs from the conserved cysteine through the conserved F or W. Each record gives: D gene, CDR3 length, V gene, clone size, J gene, CDR3 DNA, CDR3 protein. A D gene is named only where the DNA matches it firmly. A row's size may be missing; if present it is once, few, many or a size class.

.	12	TRBV20-1	.	TRBJ1-1	TGCAGTGCTAGACCTTGGAGGACTGAAGCTTTCTTT	CSARPWRTEAFF
.	15	TRBV7-2	few	TRBJ2-7	TGTGCCAGCAGCTTAGAAGCTACAGTCCTCTACGAGCAGTACTTC	CASSLEATVLYEQYF
.	12	TRBV6-2/TRBV6-3	few	TRBJ2-3	TGTGCCAGCGCCCTATTCACAGATACGCAGTATTTT	CASALFTDTQYF
.	12	TRBV20-1	.	TRBJ2-2	TGCAGTGCTCCAGCCCGGGGGGGGGAGCTGTTTTTT	CSAPARGGELFF
.	13	TRBV12-3/TRBV12-4	.	TRBJ1-1	TGTGCCAGCACCCTGGGACACTACACTGAAGCTTTCTTT	CASTLGHYTEAFF
.	15	TRBV4-3	many	TRBJ2-7	TGCGCCAGCAGCCAAGGAGTCGGGGGCCCATACGAGCAGTACTTC	CASSQGVGGPYEQYF
TRBD2	16	TRBV7-9	few	TRBJ2-7	TGTGCCAGCAGCCAACCGGGGGGGGTGGCCTCCTACGAGCAGTACTTC	CASSQPGGVASYEQYF
TRBD1	13	TRBV4-1	.	TRBJ2-1	TGCGCCAGCAGCCAAGGGACAGGAAATGAGCAGTTCTTC	CASSQGTGNEQFF
.	12	TRBV2	.	TRBJ2-7	TGTGCCAGCGGCGGACAGACCTACGAGCAGTACTTC	CASGGQTYEQYF
.	14	TRBV10-3	.	TRBJ2-5	TGTGCCATCAGTCCGGGCCTGAACCAAGAGACCCAGTACTTC	CAISPGLNQETQYF
.	15	TRBV20-1	.	TRBJ2-1	TGCAGTGCTCGGAAAGTCGGCAGCTCCTACAATGAGCAGTTCTTC	CSARKVGSSYNEQFF
.	13	TRBV4-1	.	TRBJ2-1	TGCGCCAGCAGCCGATCACAGCCCCAGGAGCAGTTCTTC	CASSRSQPQEQFF
TRBD2	16	TRBV20-1	few	TRBJ2-5	TGCAGTGCTAGAGGGGGCGTAGCGGGGTTTTTTGAGACCCAGTACTTC	CSARGGVAGFFETQYF
.	13	TRBV29-1	.	TRBJ1-1	TGCAGCGTTGGGCAGGGGAGTAGGACTGAAGCTTTCTTT	CSVGQGSRTEAFF
TRBD2	15	TRBV2	few	TRBJ2-7	TGTGCCAGCAGCGAATGGGAGGGTTACGGCTACGAGCAGTACTTC	CASSEWEGYGYEQYF
.	14	TRBV5-5	.	TRBJ2-5	TGTGCCAGCAGCCAGGGACCGATGCAAGAGACCCAGTACTTC	CASSQGPMQETQYF
.	14	TRBV10-3	few	TRBJ2-5	TGTGCCATCAGTGCGTCCGGCAGGCAAGAGACCCAGTACTTC	CAISASGRQETQYF
TRBD1	16	TRBV4-2	few	TRBJ2-1	TGTGCCAGCAGCGAACCCGGGACAGGGTCCTACAATGAGCAGTTCTTC	CASSEPGTGSYNEQFF
.	17	TRBV7-9	many	TRBJ2-5	TGTGCCAGCAGCCCCCTCATCGGGCAGGGGCACCAAGAGACCCAGTACTTC	CASSPLIGQGHQETQYF
.	13	TRBV4-1	.	TRBJ2-5	TGCGCCAGCAGCAGAGGGACAATTGAGACCCAGTACTTC	CASSRGTIETQYF
TRBD1	14	TRBV5-1	few	TRBJ2-3	TGCGCCAGCAGCTTTACAGGGGCAGTAGATACGCAGTATTTT	CASSFTGAVDTQYF
.	15	TRBV11-2	few	TRBJ1-4	TGTGCCAGCAGCTTAACACTGGGGGCGTATGAAAAACTGTTTTTT	CASSLTLGAYEKLFF
.	12	TRBV7-2	.	TRBJ2-1	TGTGCCAGCAGCTTAGCGGGGGCCAAAAGGTTCTTC	CASSLAGAKRFF
.	16	TRBV7-3	.	TRBJ2-3	TGTGCCAGCAGCTTAAGCTCTCCAGGCACAACGGATACGCAGTATTTT	CASSLSSPGTTDTQYF
.	14	TRBV11-1	.	TRBJ1-1	TGTGCCAGCAGGGCTCGAGGGGAGGTCACTGAAGCTTTCTTT	CASRARGEVTEAFF
TRBD1	15	TRBV24-1	few	TRBJ1-5	TGTGCCACCCGGGGTGGCGGGACAGGCAATCAGCCCCAGCATTTT	CATRGGGTGNQPQHF
.	12	TRBV7-8	.	TRBJ1-1	TGTGCCAGCAGCTCGATGAACACTGAAGCTTTCTTT	CASSSMNTEAFF
.	13	TRBV10-3	many	TRBJ1-1	TGTGCCATCAGTGCCGTAGCGAACACTGAAGCTTTCTTT	CAISAVANTEAFF
.	13	TRBV7-8	few	TRBJ2-7	TGTGCCACCTCCCTACAGGGAGGATACGAGCAGTACTTC	CATSLQGGYEQYF
.	15	TRBV9	many	TRBJ2-2	TGTGCCAGCAGCGTTGGAGGGGCGAACACCGGGGAGCTGTTTTTT	CASSVGGANTGELFF
TRBD1	15	TRBV6-4	few	TRBJ2-1	TGTGCCAGCAGTGACGGGCGGGACAGGGGAAATGAGCAGTTCTTC	CASSDGRDRGNEQFF
TRBD1	15	TRBV7-8	.	TRBJ2-1	TGTGCCAGCAGCCGCCAGGGACAGGGCGACAATGAGCAGTTCTTC	CASSRQGQGDNEQFF
.	12	TRBV28	many	TRBJ2-1	TGTGCCAGCAGGCGCCGGGACGATGAGCAGTTCTTC	CASRRRDDEQFF
TRBD1	15	TRBV15	many	TRBJ1-2	TGTGCCACCAGCAGAGACCGGGACAGATACTATGGCTACACCTTC	CATSRDRDRYYGYTF
.	12	TRBV7-9	many	TRBJ2-1	TGTGCCAGCAGCTCACAGGGCAATGAGCAGTTCTTC	CASSSQGNEQFF
.	14	TRBV7-2	few	TRBJ2-3	TGTGCCAGCAGCTGGGGGAGGGGGAGTGATACGCAGTATTTT	CASSWGRGSDTQYF
.	14	TRBV7-9	few	TRBJ1-5	TGTGCCAGCAGCTTAGACGGTGGACCTCAGCCCCAGCATTTT	CASSLDGGPQPQHF
TRBD2	13	TRBV12-3/TRBV12-4	.	TRBJ2-1	TGTGCCAGCAGTCAACTAGCGGTAGATGAGCAGTTCTTC	CASSQLAVDEQFF
.	14	TRBV10-3	.	TRBJ2-3	TGTGCCATCAGTCCGTCCGGCGATTCAGATACGCAGTATTTT	CAISPSGDSDTQYF
.	14	TRBV3-1	many	TRBJ2-4	TGTGCCAGCAGCCAACGGGACGGAGAAAACATTCAGTACTTC	CASSQRDGENIQYF
.	18	TRBV4-2	few	TRBJ2-4	TGTGCCAGCAGCCTTAGAACGGAAGCCGGGGCGGTCAAAAACATTCAGTACTTC	CASSLRTEAGAVKNIQYF
.	16	TRBV10-3	.	TRBJ1-1	TGTGCCATCAGCAGCCGCCGACAGCAAACGAACACTGAAGCTTTCTTT	CAISSRRQQTNTEAFF
.	14	TRBV2	few	TRBJ2-6	TGTGCCAGCAGCGGCGGCTCTGGGGCCAACGTCCTGACTTTC	CASSGGSGANVLTF
.	12	TRBV29-1	few	TRBJ2-1	TGCAGCGTGATAATGGTGGGGCCTGAGCAGTTCTTC	CSVIMVGPEQFF
TRBD1	17	TRBV20-1	few	TRBJ1-2	TGCAGTGCTAGGTACCGGGACAGGGAGGTTTCAGGCTATGGCTACACCTTC	CSARYRDREVSGYGYTF